This T cell receptor (beta chain) was found in a study of T cells in Graves' hyperthyroidism and ophthalmopathy. Study conclusions and caveats: The majority of expanded thyroid clonotypes above 0.001 also appeared in blood.

Newly diagnosed hyperthyroidism, duration under 2 months, in patients aged 18 to 65. Not enrolled were patients with uncontrolled infection, other autoimmune disease, pregnancy or lactation. A roughly 9.1 ml volume of fresh peripheral blood provided the PBMCs. Note on this clonotype: The antigen remains unidentified.

From germline, CDR1 is SGHRS and CDR2 YFSETQ. Deletions cut 4 bases from V and 0 bases from J, with 15 bases between. This CDR3 region has 16 residues. Regions amplified from RNA transcripts were the TCR beta CDR3 regions. The HTBI set primed first-round TCR CDR3 RT-PCR. TCRdb reanalysed the multiplex PCR reads using MiXCR and keeps one entry per CDR3 protein. The sample records more than 300,000 distinct CDR3 sequences, approximately 18% being singletons. The sequencing sample was made of blood. This chain joins TRBV5-1 and TRBJ2-3, with D possibly TRBD2 on 6 matching bases. The TCR originated in a woman aged 25-40 years with Graves' hyperthyroidism that later progressed to Graves' ophthalmopathy. Written as DNA, the CDR3 is TGCGCCAGCAGCCCGGGGGATGGCAGGAGCACAGATACGCAGTATTTT. It encodes CASSPGDGRSTDTQYF.